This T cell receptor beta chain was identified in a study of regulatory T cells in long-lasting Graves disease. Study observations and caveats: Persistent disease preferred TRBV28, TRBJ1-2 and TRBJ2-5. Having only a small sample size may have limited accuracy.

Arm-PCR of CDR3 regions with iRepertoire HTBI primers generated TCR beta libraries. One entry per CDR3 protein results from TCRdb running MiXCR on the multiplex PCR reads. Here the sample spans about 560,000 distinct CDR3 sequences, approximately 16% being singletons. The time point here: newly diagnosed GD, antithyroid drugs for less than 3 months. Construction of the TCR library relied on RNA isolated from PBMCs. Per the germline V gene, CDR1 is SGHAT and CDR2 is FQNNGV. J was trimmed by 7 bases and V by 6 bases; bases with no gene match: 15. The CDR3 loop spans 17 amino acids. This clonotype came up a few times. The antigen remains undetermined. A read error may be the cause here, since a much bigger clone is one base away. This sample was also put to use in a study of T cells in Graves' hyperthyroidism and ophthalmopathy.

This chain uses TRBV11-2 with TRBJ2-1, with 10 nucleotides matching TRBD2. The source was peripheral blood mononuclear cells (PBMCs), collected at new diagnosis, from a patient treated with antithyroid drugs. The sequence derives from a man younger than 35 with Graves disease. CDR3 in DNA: TGTGCCAGCAGAAAGCCCAGGCAACAGCGGGAGGGGAATGAGCAGTTCTTC. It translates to CASRKPRQQREGNEQFF.